This TCR beta chain stems from a study of shared clonotypes between healthy human individuals. Study findings and constraints: Generation probability values for non-shared clonotypes were lower than those for clonotypes shared by all four donors.

For this clone: The antigen is not known.

Cells designated naive CD8 were CD45RO-negative and were positively selected for CCR7, with terminally differentiated effector memory CD45RA+ cells excluded. A 200 ng quantity of DNA, 30,000 to 35,000 T cell genomes, went into the sorted-subset replicate PCRs. TCRdb's table, derived via immunoSEQ multiplex PCR, lists solely in-frame clones and lacks some. The sample lists roughly 2.1 million clones; around 93% were seen once. The CDR3 has 14 residues. V shed 5 bases and J shed 5 bases, with 15 bases lying between them. Germline V gives CDR1 SEHNR, CDR2 FQNEAQ (reference sequence). The clonotype was recovered from a man younger than 30 in good health. Some clones in this sample may be carry-over from other donors' samples. The chain recombines TRBV7-9 with TRBJ1-1; the D gene is possibly TRBD1 (5 bases). The material sequenced was naive CD8+ T cells from PBMCs. CDR3 in amino acids: CASSLKDGGTEAFF. DNA of the CDR3: TGTGCCAGCAGCCTCAAGGACGGGGGGACTGAAGCTTTCTTT.